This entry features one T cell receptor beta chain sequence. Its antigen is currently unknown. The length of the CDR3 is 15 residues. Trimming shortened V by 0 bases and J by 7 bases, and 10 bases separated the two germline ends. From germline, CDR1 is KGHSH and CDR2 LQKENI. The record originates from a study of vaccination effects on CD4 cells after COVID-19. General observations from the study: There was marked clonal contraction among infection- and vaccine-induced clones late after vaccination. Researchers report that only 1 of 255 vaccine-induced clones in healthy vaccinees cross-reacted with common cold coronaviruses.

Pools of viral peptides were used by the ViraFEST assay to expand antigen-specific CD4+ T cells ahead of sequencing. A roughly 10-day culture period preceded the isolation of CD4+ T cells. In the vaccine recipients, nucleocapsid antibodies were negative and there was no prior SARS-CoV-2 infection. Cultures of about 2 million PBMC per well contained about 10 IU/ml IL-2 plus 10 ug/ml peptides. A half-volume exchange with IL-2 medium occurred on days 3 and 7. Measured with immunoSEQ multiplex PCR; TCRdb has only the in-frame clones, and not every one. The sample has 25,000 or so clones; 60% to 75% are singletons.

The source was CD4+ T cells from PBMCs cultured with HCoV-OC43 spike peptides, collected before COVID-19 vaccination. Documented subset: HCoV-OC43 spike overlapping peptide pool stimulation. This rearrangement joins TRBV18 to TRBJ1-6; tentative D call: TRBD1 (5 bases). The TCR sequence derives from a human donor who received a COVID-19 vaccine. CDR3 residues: CASSPPGGWNSPLHF. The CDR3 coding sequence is TGTGCCAGCTCACCACCGGGGGGATGGAATTCACCCCTCCACTTT.